This T cell receptor beta chain appears in the sequencing data of a study of control samples from healthy donors and cancer patients. This table comes from immunoSEQ multiplex PCR, and its TCRdb copy is limited to in-frame clones, with some not included. The data hold around 79,000 clones, with 90% to 95% observed a single time. The CDR3 contains 11 residues. The ends were cut back, 3 bases at V and 6 bases at J, with 2 bases in the middle. Germline assignment: CDR1 LGHDT and CDR2 YNNKEL (reference sequence). The sequenced sample was PBMCs. The sequence derives from a woman between 40 and 50 years old with lung cancer. This rearrangement joins TRBV3-1 (or the pseudogene TRBV3-2) to TRBJ2-2; D remains unclear. CDR3 in DNA: TGTGCCAGCAGCCATGCCGGGGAGCTGTTTTTT. Residues: CASSHAGELFF.